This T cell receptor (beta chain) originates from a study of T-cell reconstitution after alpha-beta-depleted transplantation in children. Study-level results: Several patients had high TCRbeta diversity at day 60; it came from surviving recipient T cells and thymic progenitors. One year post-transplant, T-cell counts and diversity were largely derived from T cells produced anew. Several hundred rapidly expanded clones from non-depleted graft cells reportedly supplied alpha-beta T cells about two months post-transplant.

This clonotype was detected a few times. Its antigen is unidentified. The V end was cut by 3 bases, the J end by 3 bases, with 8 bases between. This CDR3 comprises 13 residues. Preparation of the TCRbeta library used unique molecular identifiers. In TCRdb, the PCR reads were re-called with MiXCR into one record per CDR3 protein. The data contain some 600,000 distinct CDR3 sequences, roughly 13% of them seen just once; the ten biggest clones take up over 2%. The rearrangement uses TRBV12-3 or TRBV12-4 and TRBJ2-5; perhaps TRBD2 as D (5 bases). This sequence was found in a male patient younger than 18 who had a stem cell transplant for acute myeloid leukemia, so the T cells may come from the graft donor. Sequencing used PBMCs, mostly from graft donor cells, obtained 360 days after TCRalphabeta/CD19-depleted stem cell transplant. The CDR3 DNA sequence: TGTGCCAGCAGTTTGGAGGCCAAAGAGACCCAGTACTTC. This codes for CASSLEAKETQYF.